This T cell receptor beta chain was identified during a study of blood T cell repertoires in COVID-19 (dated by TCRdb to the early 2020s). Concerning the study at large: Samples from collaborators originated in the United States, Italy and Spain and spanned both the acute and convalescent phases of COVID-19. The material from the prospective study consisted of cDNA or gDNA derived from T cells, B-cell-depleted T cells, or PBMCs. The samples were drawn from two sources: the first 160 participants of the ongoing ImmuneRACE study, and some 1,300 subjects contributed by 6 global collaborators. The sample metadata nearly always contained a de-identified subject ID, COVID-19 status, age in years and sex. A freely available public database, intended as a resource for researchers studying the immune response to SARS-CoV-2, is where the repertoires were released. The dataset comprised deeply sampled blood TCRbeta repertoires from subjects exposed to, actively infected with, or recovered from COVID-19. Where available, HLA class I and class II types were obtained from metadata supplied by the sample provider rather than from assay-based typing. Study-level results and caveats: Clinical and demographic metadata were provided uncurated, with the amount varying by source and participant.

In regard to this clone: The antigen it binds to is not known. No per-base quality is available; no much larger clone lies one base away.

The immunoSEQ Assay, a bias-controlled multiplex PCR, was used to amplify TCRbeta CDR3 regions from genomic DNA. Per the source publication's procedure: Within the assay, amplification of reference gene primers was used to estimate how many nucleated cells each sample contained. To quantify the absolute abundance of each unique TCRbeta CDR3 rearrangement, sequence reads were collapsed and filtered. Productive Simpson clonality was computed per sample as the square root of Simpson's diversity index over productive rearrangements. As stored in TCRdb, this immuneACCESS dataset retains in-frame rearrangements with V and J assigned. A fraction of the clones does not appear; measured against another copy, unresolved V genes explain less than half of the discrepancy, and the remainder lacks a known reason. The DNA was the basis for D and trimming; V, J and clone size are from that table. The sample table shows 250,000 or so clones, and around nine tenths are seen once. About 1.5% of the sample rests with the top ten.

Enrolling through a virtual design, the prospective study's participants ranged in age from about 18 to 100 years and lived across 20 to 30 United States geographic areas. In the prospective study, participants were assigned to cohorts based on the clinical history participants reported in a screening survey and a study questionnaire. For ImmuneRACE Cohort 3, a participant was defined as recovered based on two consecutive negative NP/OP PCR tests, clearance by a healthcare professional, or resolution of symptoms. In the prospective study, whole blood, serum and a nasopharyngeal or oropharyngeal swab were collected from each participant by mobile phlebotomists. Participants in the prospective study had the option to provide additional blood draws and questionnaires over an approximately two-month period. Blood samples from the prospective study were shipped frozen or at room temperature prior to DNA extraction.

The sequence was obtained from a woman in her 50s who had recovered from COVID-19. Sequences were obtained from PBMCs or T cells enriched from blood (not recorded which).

The nucleotide sequence is given as TGCAGCGCTCGAGACAGGGAGCGCCACTATGGCTACACCTTC. This gives the protein CSARDRERHYGYTF. Rearrangement joined TRBV29-1 to TRBJ1-2; a stretch of 7 junction bases matches TRBD1. For CDR1 and CDR2, the germline V gene lists SQVTM and ANQGSEA. Including cysteine and phenylalanine, the CDR3 has 14 amino acids. Only CDR3 DNA remains: 42 bases, in frame from the first base. V trim: 7 bases; J trim: 3 bases; unmatched bases: 11.